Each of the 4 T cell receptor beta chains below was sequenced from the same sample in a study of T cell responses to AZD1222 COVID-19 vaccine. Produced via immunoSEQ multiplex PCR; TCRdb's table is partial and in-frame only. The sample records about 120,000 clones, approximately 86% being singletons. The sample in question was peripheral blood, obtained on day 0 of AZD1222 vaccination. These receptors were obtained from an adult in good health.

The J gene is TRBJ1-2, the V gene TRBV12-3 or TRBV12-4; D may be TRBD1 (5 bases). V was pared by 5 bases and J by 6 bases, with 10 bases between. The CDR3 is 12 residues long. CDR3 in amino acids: CASSIRGDGYTF. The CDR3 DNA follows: TGTGCCAGCAGTATTAGGGGCGATGGCTACACCTTC.

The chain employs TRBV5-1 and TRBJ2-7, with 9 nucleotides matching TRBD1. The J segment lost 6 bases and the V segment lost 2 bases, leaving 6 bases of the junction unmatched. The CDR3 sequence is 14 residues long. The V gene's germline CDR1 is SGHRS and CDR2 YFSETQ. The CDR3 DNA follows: TGCGCCAGCAGCTTATACAGGGGGCAAGGCGAGCAGTACTTC. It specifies CASSLYRGQGEQYF.

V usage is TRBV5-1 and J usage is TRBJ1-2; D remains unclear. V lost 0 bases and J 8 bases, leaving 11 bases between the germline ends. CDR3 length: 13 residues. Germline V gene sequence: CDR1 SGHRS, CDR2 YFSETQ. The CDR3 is CASSLDAGSGYTF. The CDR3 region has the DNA TGCGCCAGCAGCTTGGATGCGGGGAGCGGCTACACCTTC.

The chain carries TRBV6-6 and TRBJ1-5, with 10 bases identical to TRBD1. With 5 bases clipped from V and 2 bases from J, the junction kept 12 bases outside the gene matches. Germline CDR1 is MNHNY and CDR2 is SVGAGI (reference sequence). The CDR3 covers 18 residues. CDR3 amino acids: CASSRRKTGGVGNQPQHF. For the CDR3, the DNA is TGTGCCAGCAGTCGACGTAAGACAGGGGGCGTGGGCAATCAGCCCCAGCATTTT.